The source of this T cell receptor beta chain is a study of regulatory T cells in long-lasting Graves disease (dated by TCRdb to the early 2020s). Background for the entire study: Patients with newly diagnosed Graves' disease had been on antithyroid drugs for under 3 months. A total of about 33 samples underwent TCR sequencing, from around 13 patients with persistent Graves' disease and some 20 patients with newly diagnosed Graves' disease. Persistent Graves' disease patients were compared with newly diagnosed Graves' disease patients by peripheral blood TCR sequencing and RNA sequencing. The study took place in China and was registered as a clinical trial. Summary of the overall study and its limitations: Persistent Graves' disease patients showed lower TCR Shannon entropy and fewer highly expanded clones than newly diagnosed patients, suggesting clonal expansion. Only the TCR beta chain was sequenced and analyzed. TRBV28, TRBJ1-2 and TRBJ2-5 were preferentially used in persistent disease, while TRBV20-1 and TRBJ2-1 were favored in newly diagnosed disease. A larger number of public clonotypes was shared among persistent patients (about 2,700) than among newly diagnosed patients (roughly 930). The authors noted that the small sample size was a limitation that may lower accuracy. Only peripheral blood was studied, because thyroid tissue, the primary lesion, was inaccessible.

In the germline V gene, CDR1 corresponds to LGHNA and CDR2 to YNFKEQ. V was cut back by 3 bases and J by 3 bases, leaving a gap of 9 bases between them. Including cysteine and phenylalanine, the CDR3 has 14 amino acids. Only the CDR3 part of the read is kept: 42 bases, read in frame from the first base. The protocol used for the library was multiplex PCR. The instrument given in TCRdb is Illumina HiSeq 4000. iRepertoire HTBI primers and Arm-PCR amplification of CDR3 regions were used to construct TCR beta libraries. PCR products were gel purified before sequencing. Per the authors' processing: A total of roughly 65 TRBV and under 15 TRBJ segments were identified across samples and were used for gene usage analysis of CDR3 amino acid clonotypes. Filtered high-quality paired reads were merged into contigs using COPE and FqMerger. BLAST was used to align contigs to the IMGT TRBV, TRBD and TRBJ reference genes, and CDR3 was defined following IMGT. Clonotypes above 0.1% frequency were classified as highly expanded clones. Repertoire diversity was measured by Shannon entropy, and V-J evenness by the Gini coefficient. A clonotype was considered public if more than one individual shared it. TCRdb reworked the public reads: Q25 trimming with fastp, MiXCR clone assembly, productive beta chains retained. When rows share a CDR3 protein, they turn into one entry using the most common DNA and genes. V and J calls and clone size were set by TCRdb, not the authors. In all, the sample holds about 430,000 distinct CDR3 sequences, and 15% of those were seen once. The ten largest account for approximately 7.8% of the sample.

This clonotype was picked up a small number of times. Its antigen has not been determined. There are no base qualities to consult, and no much larger clone falls within one base. The time point tag for this specimen amounts to: newly diagnosed GD, antithyroid drugs for less than 3 months. RNA was extracted from PBMCs in TRIzol for both TCR sequencing and RNA sequencing. Graves' disease was diagnosed according to American Thyroid Association guidelines. Recruitment of patients was carried out at an endocrinology department in Xi'an, China. Each patient gave approximately 9 milliliters of peripheral blood, collected in an EDTA anticoagulant tube. Ficoll Paque Plus density gradient separation was used to isolate PBMCs, and no further T cell sorting was performed. RNA quality was checked with an Agilent 2100 Bioanalyzer and agarose gel, and concentration with a NanoDrop 2000. The same sample was also used in a study of T cells in Graves' hyperthyroidism and ophthalmopathy. As the second study states: A patient counted as having stable Graves' hyperthyroidism if no progression to ophthalmopathy occurred over 18 months of follow-up. The hyperthyroidism patients were between 18 and 65 years old and newly diagnosed, with a disease duration of less than 2 months. The study excluded patients with uncontrolled infections, other autoimmune diseases, pregnancy or lactation. Diagnoses were based on clinical symptoms, serum thyroxine and TRAb, thyroid ultrasound and orbital computed tomography. For the first round of RT-PCR on the TCR CDR3, the HTBI primer set was used together with the Qiagen OneStep RT-PCR kit. Blood samples also contained most of the expanded thyroid clonotypes (frequency above 0.001), which suggests that blood repertoires may reflect thyroid immune responses. A 13 V-J signature model separated ophthalmopathy from stable hyperthyroidism, with around 88% sensitivity and roughly 82% specificity in cross-validation and 80%/75% in testing. During validation, the model predicted progression to ophthalmopathy a median of about 5.9 months ahead of onset, with around 70% sensitivity and 72% to 85% specificity. To identify TCR V-J signatures that set the groups apart, the researchers used a discovery cohort of 90 to 100 patients, made up of roughly 45 with Graves' ophthalmopathy and some 55 with stable Graves' hyperthyroidism. Whether ophthalmopathy could be predicted prospectively was tested in an independent validation cohort made up of under 20 hyperthyroidism patients plus 17 patients who later progressed to ophthalmopathy. The 75 to 100 discovery patients were divided at random into training and test sets in a 7:3 ratio. Thyroid tissue and blood T-cell repertoires from about six Graves' hyperthyroidism patients were also compared in the study. After sampling, hyperthyroidism patients received methimazole starting at 30 mg daily, and ophthalmopathy patients received high-dose intravenous methylprednisolone. A second multiplex PCR round built the libraries, followed by size selection and purification. Paired-end sequencing of the libraries was performed with 100 bp reads on an Illumina HiSeq2000. SOAPnuke was used to process the raw data, with reads discarded if the reads contained adapters or uncalled bases, had a mean Phred below 15, or lacked an exact constant-primer or identifier match. COPE v1.2.5 was used to merge the high-quality paired reads, and each unique nucleotide sequence was defined as a clonotype. Clonotypes were aligned to IMGT TRBV, TRBD and TRBJ reference segments using MiTCR v1.1. Only V-J combinations with frequency above 0.0001, covering 99% to 99.2% of repertoires, were analysed. A TCS score was defined as the ratio of F50 (clonal expansion) to E x V (chaos), with BLOSUM62-based TCRdist applied between CDR3 peptides within each V-J. Welch's t-statistics and random forest reduced roughly 540 V-J features to 10 to 15, which were used in a naive Bayes classifier (R e1071). No statistical method was used to fix the sample size in advance, and group allocation was not hidden from the investigators. The paper describes TCR Vbeta CDR3 sequencing of more than 120 peripheral blood samples, made up of 43 ophthalmopathy patients, 70 to 75 hyperthyroidism patients and 17 progressor patients.

This TCR was recovered from a woman in her forties with Graves disease. Donor details come from another sample of the same person, matched by shared clones. The chain is encoded by TRBV4-2 joined to TRBJ2-1, with a weak D call of TRBD2 (6 bases match). The sample here was peripheral blood mononuclear cells (PBMCs), taken at new diagnosis, from a patient treated with antithyroid drugs. The encoded CDR3 is CASSQRLDYNEQFF. The DNA sequence is as follows: TGTGCCAGCAGCCAGAGACTAGACTACAATGAGCAGTTCTTC.